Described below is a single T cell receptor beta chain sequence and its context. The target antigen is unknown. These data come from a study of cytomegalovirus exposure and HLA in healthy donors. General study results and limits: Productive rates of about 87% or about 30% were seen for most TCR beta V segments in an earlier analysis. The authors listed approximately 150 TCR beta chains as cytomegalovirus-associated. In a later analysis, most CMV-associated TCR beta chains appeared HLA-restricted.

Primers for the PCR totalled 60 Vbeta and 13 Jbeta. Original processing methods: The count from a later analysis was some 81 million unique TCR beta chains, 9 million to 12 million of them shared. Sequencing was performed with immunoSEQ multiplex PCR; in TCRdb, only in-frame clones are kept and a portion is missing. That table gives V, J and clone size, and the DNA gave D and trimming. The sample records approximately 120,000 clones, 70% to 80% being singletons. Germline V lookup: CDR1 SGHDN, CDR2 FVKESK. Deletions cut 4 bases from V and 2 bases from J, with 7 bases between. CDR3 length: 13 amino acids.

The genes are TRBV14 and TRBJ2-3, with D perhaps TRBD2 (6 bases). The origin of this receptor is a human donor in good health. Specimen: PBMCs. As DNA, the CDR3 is TGTGCCAGCAGCCGGGGACTCACAGATACGCAGTATTTT. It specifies CASSRGLTDTQYF.